Listed here are 24 T cell receptor beta chains from one sample, sequenced in a study of blood T cell repertoires in COVID-19. Sequencing used immunoSEQ multiplex PCR; TCRdb keeps in-frame clones, though not all of them. The sample yields about 490,000 clones, approximately 85% seen once. Sequenced sample: peripheral blood. The receptors shown here come from a human donor in a cohort sampled during active COVID-19.

This clone was observed a single time. This chain joins TRBV18 and TRBJ2-7; TRBD2 might be the D (6 bases). CDR1 KGHSH and CDR2 LQKENI come from the germline V gene. Trimming shortened V by 2 bases and J by 6 bases, and 17 bases separated the two germline ends. This CDR3 comprises 15 residues. The CDR3 protein is CASSPAEGGNGEQYF. Written as DNA, the CDR3 is TGTGCCAGCTCACCAGCAGAGGGAGGCAATGGCGAGCAGTACTTC.

The chain recombines TRBV9 with TRBJ2-2; D is undetermined. V was shortened by 0 bases and J by 7 bases, with 7 bases between the two germline ends. The CDR3 loop spans 13 amino acids. Germline CDR1 SGDLS, CDR2 YYNGEE. CDR3 protein: CASSVVQDGELFF. The DNA for the CDR3 is TGTGCCAGCAGCGTAGTTCAGGACGGGGAGCTGTTTTTT. The full variable domain, completed using reference TRBV9 and TRBJ2-2, is DSGVTQTPKHLITATGQRVTLRCSPRSGDLSVYWYQQSLDQGLQFLIQYYNGEERAKGNILERFSAQQFPDLHSELNLSSLELGDSALYFCASSVVQDGELFFGEGSRLTVL.

The CDR3 nucleotides are TGTGCCAGTAGTTCACTCAGAGGCAGCCTTAACACTGAAGCTTTCTTT. Protein sequence: CASSSLRGSLNTEAFF. This rearrangement joins TRBV19 to TRBJ1-1; D is unresolved. Deletions cut 5 bases from V and 2 bases from J, with 18 bases between. The germline V gene has CDR1 LNHDA and CDR2 SQIVND (reference sequence). This CDR3 has 16 residues.

This chain joins TRBV27 and TRBJ1-5, with D unresolved. Trimming stripped 6 bases from V and 7 bases from J, with 16 bases between. The germline V gene encodes CDR1 MNHEY and CDR2 SMNVEV (reference sequence). CDR3 size: 14 residues. CDR3 sequence: CASSFGWGGQPQHF. The CDR3 DNA follows: TGTGCCAGCAGCTTCGGTTGGGGAGGGCAGCCCCAGCATTTT.

In regard to this clone: Other DNA sequences in the same sample also yield this CDR3. This chain uses TRBV2 with TRBJ1-1; 7 bases map to TRBD1. The ends lost 6 bases at V and 4 bases at J; junction bases unmatched: 5. There are 13 residues in the CDR3. Germline CDR1 SNHLY, CDR2 FYNNEI. For the CDR3, the DNA is TGTGCCAGCAGCCGACAGGGTGGCACTGAAGCTTTCTTT. It encodes CASSRQGGTEAFF.

This sequence joins TRBV7-8 and TRBJ2-3, with D uncertain. CDR3 size: 14 residues. V was clipped by 2 bases and J by 2 bases, with 8 bases between them. Germline CDR1 is SGHVS and CDR2 is FQNEAQ. CDR3: CASSLRENTDTQYF. CDR3 coding DNA: TGTGCCAGCAGCTTAAGAGAAAACACAGATACGCAGTATTTT.

To note about this clone: This sample also contains other DNA sequences that code for the same CDR3. The V call is TRBV5-1, the J call TRBJ2-1, with 7 bases identical to TRBD2. Germline values: CDR1 SGHRS, CDR2 YFSETQ. The CDR3 is 17 residues long. V trimming: 1 base; J trimming: 1 base; junction bases outside the gene matches: 8. CDR3 protein: CASSLNPAGSSYNEQFF. The CDR3 bases are TGCGCCAGCAGCTTGAACCCAGCGGGGAGTTCCTACAATGAGCAGTTCTTC.

This clone was seen a handful of times. This rearrangement joins TRBV18 to TRBJ1-1; D might be TRBD1 (6 bases). Germline lookup yields CDR1 KGHSH and CDR2 LQKENI. The CDR3 sequence is 15 residues long. The V gene lost 3 bases and the J gene lost 3 bases, with 14 bases spanning the gap. The DNA of the CDR3 is TGTGCCAGCTCACCGACGGAAAACAGGGACACTGAAGCTTTCTTT. It yields the protein CASSPTENRDTEAFF. The whole variable domain, filled in from reference TRBV18 and TRBJ1-1, reads NAGVMQNPRHLVRRRGQEARLRCSPMKGHSHVYWYRQLPEEGLKFMVYLQKENIIDESGMPKERFSAEFPKEGPSILRIQQVVRGDSAAYFCASSPTENRDTEAFFGQGTRLTVV.

CDR3 sequence (DNA): TGTGCCAGCAGCGACGGGGACAGAAACGAGCAGTACTTC. As protein: CASSDGDRNEQYF. This rearrangement joins TRBV9 to TRBJ2-7; TRBD1 agrees at 7 bases. CDR3 length equals 13 residues. V shed 3 bases, J shed 5 bases, and the junction held 5 bases outside the gene matches. Germline CDR1 is SGDLS and CDR2 is YYNGEE. Based on the CDR3 plus reference TRBV9 and TRBJ2-7, the full variable domain is DSGVTQTPKHLITATGQRVTLRCSPRSGDLSVYWYQQSLDQGLQFLIQYYNGEERAKGNILERFSAQQFPDLHSELNLSSLELGDSALYFCASSDGDRNEQYFGPGTRLTVT.

A few counts support this clone. The chain is built from TRBV5-1 and TRBJ2-5; D might be TRBD1 (5 bases). The CDR3 length is 16 residues. V dropped 2 bases and J dropped 5 bases, with 19 bases sitting between them. Germline-derived CDR1 and CDR2 are SGHRS and YFSETQ. Here the CDR3 DNA reads TGCGCCAGCAGCTTAGGGGTTTGGGATCCTGGGGAGACCCAGTACTTC. Its protein is CASSLGVWDPGETQYF.

The chain employs TRBV7-2 and TRBJ2-3, with D hard to call. Germline V gives CDR1 SGHTA, CDR2 FQGNSA. There are 16 residues in the CDR3. V lost 1 base and J lost 0, with 11 bases in between. The DNA of the CDR3 is TGTGCCAGCAGCTTAGTTTTAACTCCAAGCACAGATACGCAGTATTTT. As protein: CASSLVLTPSTDTQYF.

This clone was recorded once. This sequence joins TRBV7-2 and TRBJ2-7, with D perhaps TRBD2 (6 bases). The CDR3 has 13 residues. V was cut by 4 bases and J by 5 bases, with 12 bases left in between. Germline loops: CDR1 SGHTA, CDR2 FQGNSA. The CDR3: CASSSSGGNEQYF. CDR3 nucleotide sequence: TGTGCCAGCAGCTCCTCCGGAGGGAACGAGCAGTACTTC.

The gene calls are TRBV27 and TRBJ2-3; 7 bases match TRBD2. The CDR3 consists of 16 residues. V lost 3 bases to trimming and J lost 6 bases; unmatched junction nucleotides: 12. Germline V CDR1 and CDR2: MNHEY, SMNVEV (reference sequence). For the CDR3, the DNA is TGTGCCAGCAGTTTCGGGTGGGTAGCGGGCTTGGATACGCAGTATTTT. Protein product: CASSFGWVAGLDTQYF.

In this sample, this clone turned up once. The chain recombines TRBV6-1 with TRBJ2-5; 14 bases are shared with TRBD2. Looked up from germline, CDR1 is MNHNS and CDR2 is SASEGT. The CDR3 runs 16 residues. J gave up 5 bases and V 4 bases, and 6 bases lay outside the gene matches. The CDR3 is CASSGGLAGERETQYF. DNA of the CDR3: TGTGCCAGCAGTGGGGGACTAGCGGGAGAACGGGAGACCCAGTACTTC.

The CDR3 nucleotides read TGTGCCAGCAGCTTACTAGCGGGAAATGAGCAGTTCTTC. It encodes CASSLLAGNEQFF. V gene TRBV7-9 combines with J gene TRBJ2-1; 9 bases fit TRBD2. V shed 2 bases, J shed 7 bases, and the junction held 0 bases outside the gene matches. The CDR3 is 13 amino acids. CDR1 SEHNR and CDR2 FQNEAQ come from the germline V gene (reference sequence).

V gene TRBV12-3 or TRBV12-4 combines with J gene TRBJ2-7; D is possibly TRBD2 (5 bases). V was pared by 6 bases and J by 2 bases, with 8 bases between. This CDR3 region has 12 residues. Here the CDR3 DNA reads TGTGCCAGCAGGTCCGGGACCTACGAGCAGTACTTC. Its protein is CASRSGTYEQYF.

The chain carries TRBV19 and TRBJ1-1, with a weak D call TRBD1 (6 bases). Per the germline V gene, CDR1 is LNHDA and CDR2 is SQIVND (reference sequence). The CDR3 is 14 amino acids. V shed 4 bases and J shed 0 bases, with 9 bases lying between them. DNA of the CDR3: TGTGCCAGTAGTAGTGGACAGTTGAACACTGAAGCTTTCTTT. The encoded protein is CASSSGQLNTEAFF.

The chain recombines TRBV29-1 with TRBJ2-1; D unclear. CDR3 length: 15 residues. In germline, CDR1 is SQVTM, CDR2 ANQGSEA. Trimming took 0 bases from V and 2 from J, leaving 11 bases between them. Written as DNA, the CDR3 is TGCAGCGTTGAAGAAGCCCAGCGAGCCTACAATGAGCAGTTCTTC. Amino acids: CSVEEAQRAYNEQFF.

This clone is a singleton in its sample. The chain carries TRBV5-1 and TRBJ2-3; D is possibly TRBD2 (6 bases). This CDR3 contains 15 residues. The ends were cut back, 4 bases at V and 4 bases at J, with 16 bases in the middle. Germline V CDR1 and CDR2: SGHRS, YFSETQ. CDR3 sequence reads: CASSPGTFPSDTQYF. The CDR3 coding sequence is TGCGCCAGCAGCCCCGGGACTTTTCCCTCAGATACGCAGTATTTT.

This clone was seen once. V is TRBV25-1 and J is TRBJ1-1, with a weak D call TRBD1 (6 bases). Trimming stripped 8 bases from V and 1 base from J, with 8 bases between. The CDR3 runs 12 residues. Germline CDR1 and CDR2: MGHDK and SYGVNS. CDR3 in DNA: TGTGCCAGCGTAGGGGGGAACACTGAAGCTTTCTTT. Protein: CASVGGNTEAFF.

The chain is built from TRBV20-1 and TRBJ1-4; D unclear. V was cut by 3 bases and J by 8 bases, with 4 bases left in between. Germline assignment: CDR1 DFQATT and CDR2 SNEGSKA (reference sequence). The CDR3 is 10 amino acids. CDR3 amino acids: CSASQEKLFF. The CDR3 region has the DNA TGCAGTGCTAGTCAGGAAAAACTGTTTTTT.

The rearrangement links TRBV29-1 to TRBJ2-5; D ambiguous. The CDR3 is made up of 12 amino acids. Germline-derived CDR1 and CDR2 are SQVTM and ANQGSEA. Trimming removed 7 bases from V and 4 bases from J, with 13 bases in between. In nucleotides, the CDR3 is TGCAGCGCCCGGCGGAGTGGAGAGACCCAGTACTTC. Its translation is CSARRSGETQYF.

The chain uses TRBV29-1 and TRBJ1-1; 11 bases fit TRBD1. The V and J ends lost 7 bases and 4 bases, in that order; junction bases with no gene match: 5. Germline CDR1 SQVTM, CDR2 ANQGSEA. The CDR3 is 13 residues long. The CDR3, as DNA: TGCAGCGGCACCGGGACAGGGGGCACTGAAGCTTTCTTT. It yields the protein CSGTGTGGTEAFF.

The chain recombines TRBV5-5 with TRBJ2-3; the D is unclear. Germline V gene data show CDR1 as SGHKS and CDR2 as YYEKEE (reference sequence). With 4 bases removed from V and 3 bases from J, the gap between germline ends came to 6 bases. The CDR3 loop spans 12 amino acids. CDR3 in amino acids: CASSLRTDTQYF. The CDR3 nucleotides read TGTGCCAGCAGCCTCAGGACAGATACGCAGTATTTT.